What follows is one T cell receptor beta chain and its context. RNA was isolated and reverse transcribed to cDNA, the sequencing template. The repertoire was sequenced with immunoSEQ multiplex PCR; TCRdb's copy has only in-frame clones and lacks some. The sample yields around 100,000 clones, around 50% seen once. This CDR3 has 11 amino acids. With 3 bases clipped from V and 11 bases from J, the junction kept 6 bases outside the gene matches. Germline loops: CDR1 DFQATT, CDR2 SNEGSKA (reference sequence). The sample comes from a study of CD8+ T cells in alopecia areata. Specified treatment: oral pan-JAK inhibitor, 5-10 mg twice daily.

This TCR was sampled from a human donor with alopecia areata. The rearrangement uses TRBV20-1 and TRBJ1-2, with TRBD1 matching 7 bases. Source: CD8+ T cells sorted from blood, taken at week 24, from a patient treated with tofacitinib. The CDR3 protein is CSARRGREYTF. The CDR3 region has the DNA TGCAGTGCTAGGAGGGGGCGCGAATACACCTTC.